Described below is a single T cell receptor beta chain sequence and its context. This record belongs to a study of blood T cell repertoires in COVID-19. Overall study: Donors in the United States, Italy and Spain gave samples during acute or convalescent COVID-19. From T cells, B-cell-depleted T cells, or PBMCs came the material, which was cDNA or gDNA.

Study processing details: The authors estimated nucleated cell counts from reference gene primer amplification. Profiling relied on immunoSEQ multiplex PCR, and the TCRdb table lists in-frame clones only, not all of them. V, J and clone size are those of that table, while D and trimming were read from the DNA. The profile shows roughly 400,000 clones, about 90% of them singletons. In assigning cohorts, the study relied on participant-reported clinical history. This sequence originates from a man younger than 35 who had recovered from COVID-19. The material sequenced was PBMCs or T cells enriched from blood (not recorded which).

The CDR3 nucleotides are TGTGCCAGCTCACCACCCCCGGGGGGGGATGAGCAGTTCTTC. This gives the protein CASSPPPGGDEQFF. The chain joins TRBV18 to TRBJ2-1; 8 nucleotides agree with TRBD2. Germline V gene data show CDR1 as KGHSH and CDR2 as LQKENI. Losses at the gene ends were 0 bases for V and 8 bases for J; bases not matched to a gene: 3. The CDR3 consists of 14 residues. The complete variable domain, with remaining parts taken from reference TRBV18 and TRBJ2-1, reads NAGVMQNPRHLVRRRGQEARLRCSPMKGHSHVYWYRQLPEEGLKFMVYLQKENIIDESGMPKERFSAEFPKEGPSILRIQQVVRGDSAAYFCASSPPPGGDEQFFGPGTRLTVL.